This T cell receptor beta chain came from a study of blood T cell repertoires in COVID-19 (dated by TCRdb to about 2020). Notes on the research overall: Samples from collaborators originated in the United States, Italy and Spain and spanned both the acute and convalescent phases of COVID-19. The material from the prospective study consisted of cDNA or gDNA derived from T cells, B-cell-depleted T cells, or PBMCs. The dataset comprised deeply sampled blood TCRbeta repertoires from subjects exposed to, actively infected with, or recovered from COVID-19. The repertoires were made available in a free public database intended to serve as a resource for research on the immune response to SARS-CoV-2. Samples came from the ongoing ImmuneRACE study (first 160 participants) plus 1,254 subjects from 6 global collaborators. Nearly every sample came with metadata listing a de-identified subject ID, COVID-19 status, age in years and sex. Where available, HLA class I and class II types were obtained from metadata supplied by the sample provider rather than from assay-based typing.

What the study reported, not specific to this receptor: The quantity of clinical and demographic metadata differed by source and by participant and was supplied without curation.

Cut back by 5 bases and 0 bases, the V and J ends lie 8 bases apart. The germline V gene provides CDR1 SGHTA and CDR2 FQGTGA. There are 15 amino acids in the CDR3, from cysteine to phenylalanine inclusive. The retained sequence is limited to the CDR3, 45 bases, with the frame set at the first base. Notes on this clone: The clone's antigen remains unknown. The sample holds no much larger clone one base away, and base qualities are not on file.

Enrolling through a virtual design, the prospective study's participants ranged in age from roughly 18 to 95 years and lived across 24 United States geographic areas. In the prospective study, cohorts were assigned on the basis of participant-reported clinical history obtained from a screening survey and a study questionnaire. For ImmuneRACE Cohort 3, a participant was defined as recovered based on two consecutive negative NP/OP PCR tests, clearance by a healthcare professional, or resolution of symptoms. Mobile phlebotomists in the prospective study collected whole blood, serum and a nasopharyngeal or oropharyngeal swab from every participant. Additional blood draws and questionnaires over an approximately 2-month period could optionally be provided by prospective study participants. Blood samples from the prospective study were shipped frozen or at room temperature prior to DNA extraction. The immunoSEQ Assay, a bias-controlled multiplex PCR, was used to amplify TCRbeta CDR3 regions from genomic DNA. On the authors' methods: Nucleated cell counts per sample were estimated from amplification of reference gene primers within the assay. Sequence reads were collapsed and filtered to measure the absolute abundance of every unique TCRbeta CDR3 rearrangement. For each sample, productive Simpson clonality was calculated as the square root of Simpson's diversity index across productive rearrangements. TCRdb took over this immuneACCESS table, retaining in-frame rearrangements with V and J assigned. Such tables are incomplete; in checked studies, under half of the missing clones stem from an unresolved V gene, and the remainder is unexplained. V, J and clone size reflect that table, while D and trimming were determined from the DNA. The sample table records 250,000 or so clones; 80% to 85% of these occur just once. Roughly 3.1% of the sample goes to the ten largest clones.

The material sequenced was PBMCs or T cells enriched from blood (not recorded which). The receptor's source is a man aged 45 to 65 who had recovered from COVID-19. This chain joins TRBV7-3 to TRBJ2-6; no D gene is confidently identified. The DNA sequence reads TGTGCCAGCAGCCATGACATCTCTGGGGCCAACGTCCTGACTTTC. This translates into CASSHDISGANVLTF.